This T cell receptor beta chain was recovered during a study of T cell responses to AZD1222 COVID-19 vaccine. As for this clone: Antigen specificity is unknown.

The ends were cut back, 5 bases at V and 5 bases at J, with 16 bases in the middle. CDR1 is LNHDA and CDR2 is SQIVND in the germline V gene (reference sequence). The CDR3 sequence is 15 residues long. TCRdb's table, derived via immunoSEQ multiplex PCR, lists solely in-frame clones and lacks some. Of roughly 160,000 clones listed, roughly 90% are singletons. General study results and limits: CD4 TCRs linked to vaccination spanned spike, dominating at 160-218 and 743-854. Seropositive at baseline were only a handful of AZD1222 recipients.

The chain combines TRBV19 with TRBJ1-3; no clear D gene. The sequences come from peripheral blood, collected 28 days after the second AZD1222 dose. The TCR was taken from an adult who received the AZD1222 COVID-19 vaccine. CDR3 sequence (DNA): TGTGCCAGTAGTGTGGCCCAGAATCGACGAAACACCATATATTTT. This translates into CASSVAQNRRNTIYF.